The text below deals with one T cell receptor beta chain. The sample carries other DNA sequences with the same CDR3. Here immunoSEQ multiplex PCR was the method, and the copy in TCRdb shows in-frame clones only, minus some. Of roughly 81,000 clones in the sample, roughly 97% were seen once. The data originate from a study of technical replicates of blood from a few donors. The CDR3 has 11 residues. In germline, CDR1 is DFQATT, CDR2 SNEGSKA (reference sequence). V was trimmed by 3 bases and J by 5 bases, leaving 5 bases between them. The chain employs TRBV20-1 and TRBJ2-1; D is perhaps TRBD2 (5 bases). This receptor was identified in a human donor in good health. Source material: T cells isolated from PBMCs. CDR3 amino acids: CSARRDNEQFF. The CDR3 nucleotides read TGCAGTGCTAGGCGGGACAATGAGCAGTTCTTC.